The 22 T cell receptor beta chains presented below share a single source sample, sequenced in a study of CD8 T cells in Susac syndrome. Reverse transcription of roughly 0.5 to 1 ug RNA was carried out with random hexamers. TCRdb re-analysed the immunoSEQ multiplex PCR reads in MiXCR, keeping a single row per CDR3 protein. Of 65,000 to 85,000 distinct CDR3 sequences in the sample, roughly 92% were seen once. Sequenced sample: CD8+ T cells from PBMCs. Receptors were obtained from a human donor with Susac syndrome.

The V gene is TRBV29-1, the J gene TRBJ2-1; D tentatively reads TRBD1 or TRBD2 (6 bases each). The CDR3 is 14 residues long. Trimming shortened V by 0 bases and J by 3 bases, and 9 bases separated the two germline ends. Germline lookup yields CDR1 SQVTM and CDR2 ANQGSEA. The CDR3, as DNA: TGCAGCGTTGAAGAAGGAGGGGGCTACAATGAGCAGTTCTTC. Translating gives CSVEEGGGYNEQFF.

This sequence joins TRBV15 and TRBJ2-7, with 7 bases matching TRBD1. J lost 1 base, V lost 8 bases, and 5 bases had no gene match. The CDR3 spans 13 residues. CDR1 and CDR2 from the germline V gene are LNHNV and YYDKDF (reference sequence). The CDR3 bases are TGTGCCACCGGGGACAGCGGATCCTACGAGCAGTACTTC. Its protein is CATGDSGSYEQYF.

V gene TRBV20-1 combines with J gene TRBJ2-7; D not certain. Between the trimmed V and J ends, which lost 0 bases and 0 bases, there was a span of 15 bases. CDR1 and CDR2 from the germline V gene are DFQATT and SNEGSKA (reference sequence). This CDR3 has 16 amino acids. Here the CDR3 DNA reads TGCAGTGCTAGAGATGAAGGGCAGTCCCTCTCCTACGAGCAGTACTTC. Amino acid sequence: CSARDEGQSLSYEQYF.

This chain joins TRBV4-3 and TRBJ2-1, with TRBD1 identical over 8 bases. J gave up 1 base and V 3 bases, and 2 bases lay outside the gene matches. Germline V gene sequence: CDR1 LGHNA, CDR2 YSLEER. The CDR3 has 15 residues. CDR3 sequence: CASSQRQGSYNEQFF. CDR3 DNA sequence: TGCGCCAGCAGCCAGCGACAGGGGTCCTACAATGAGCAGTTCTTC.

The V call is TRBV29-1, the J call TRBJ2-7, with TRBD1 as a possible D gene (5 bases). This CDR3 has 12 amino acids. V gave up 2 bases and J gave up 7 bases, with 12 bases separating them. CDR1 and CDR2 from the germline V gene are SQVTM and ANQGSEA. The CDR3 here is CSVEWGGLEQYF. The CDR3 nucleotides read TGCAGCGTTGAATGGGGCGGTTTGGAGCAGTACTTC.

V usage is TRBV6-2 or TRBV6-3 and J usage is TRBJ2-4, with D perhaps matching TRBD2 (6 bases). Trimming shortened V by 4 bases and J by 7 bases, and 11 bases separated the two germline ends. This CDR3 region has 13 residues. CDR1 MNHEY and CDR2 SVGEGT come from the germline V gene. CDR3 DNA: TGTGCCAGCAGTTCACCAGGGAGGAACATTCAGTACTTC. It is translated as CASSSPGRNIQYF.

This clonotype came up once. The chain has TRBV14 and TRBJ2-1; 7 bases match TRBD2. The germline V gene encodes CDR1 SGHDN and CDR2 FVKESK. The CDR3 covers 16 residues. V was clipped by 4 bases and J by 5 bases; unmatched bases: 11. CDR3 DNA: TGTGCCAGCAGCCCAACTAGCGTGCATAGGGACAATGAGCAGTTCTTC. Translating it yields CASSPTSVHRDNEQFF.

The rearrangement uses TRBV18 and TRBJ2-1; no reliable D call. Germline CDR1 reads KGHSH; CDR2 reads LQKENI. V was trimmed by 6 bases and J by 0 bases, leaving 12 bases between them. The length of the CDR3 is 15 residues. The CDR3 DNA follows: TGTGCCAGCTCTCCTCCGGTCTTCTCCTACAATGAGCAGTTCTTC. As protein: CASSPPVFSYNEQFF.

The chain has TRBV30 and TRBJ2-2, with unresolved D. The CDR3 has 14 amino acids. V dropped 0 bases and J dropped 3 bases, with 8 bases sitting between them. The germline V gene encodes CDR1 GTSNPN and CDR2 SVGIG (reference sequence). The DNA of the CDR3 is TGTGCCTGGAGTGTCGGCAGCTACACCGGGGAGCTGTTTTTT. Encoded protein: CAWSVGSYTGELFF.

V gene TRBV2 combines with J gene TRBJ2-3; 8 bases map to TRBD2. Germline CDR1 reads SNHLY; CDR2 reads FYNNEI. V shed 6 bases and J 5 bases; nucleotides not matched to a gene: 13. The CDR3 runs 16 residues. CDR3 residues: CASRRVTGGPRDTQYF. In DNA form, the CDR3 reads TGTGCCAGCAGGCGCGTGACGGGGGGGCCAAGAGATACGCAGTATTTT.

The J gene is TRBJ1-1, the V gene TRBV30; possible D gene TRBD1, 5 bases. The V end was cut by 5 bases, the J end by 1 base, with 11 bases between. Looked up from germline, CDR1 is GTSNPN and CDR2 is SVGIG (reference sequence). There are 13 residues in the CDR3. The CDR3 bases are TGTGCCTGGGGGCGCGGGACGAACACTGAAGCTTTCTTT. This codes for CAWGRGTNTEAFF.

The CDR3, as DNA: TGTGCCAGCAGTCCGCAGGGGGCCAGCTCCTACAATGAGCAGTTCTTC. Protein product: CASSPQGASSYNEQFF. The chain uses TRBV6-2 or TRBV6-3 and TRBJ2-1; TRBD1 aligns across 8 bases. CDR1 is MNHEY, CDR2 SVGEGT, per germline. The CDR3 covers 16 residues. J was trimmed by 0 bases and V by 5 bases; bases with no gene match: 6.

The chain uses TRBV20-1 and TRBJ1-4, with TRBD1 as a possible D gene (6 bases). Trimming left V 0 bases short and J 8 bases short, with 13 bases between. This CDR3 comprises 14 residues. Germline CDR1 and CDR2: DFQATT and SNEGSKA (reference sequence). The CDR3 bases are TGCAGTGCTAGAGATGGGAGAGGGGGGGAAAAACTGTTTTTT. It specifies CSARDGRGGEKLFF.

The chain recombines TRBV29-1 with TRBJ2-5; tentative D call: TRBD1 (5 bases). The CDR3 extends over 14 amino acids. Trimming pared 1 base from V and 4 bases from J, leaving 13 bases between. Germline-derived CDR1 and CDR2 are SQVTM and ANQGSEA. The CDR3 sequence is CSVEVVVQGETQYF. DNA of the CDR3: TGCAGCGTTGAAGTCGTCGTCCAGGGAGAGACCCAGTACTTC.

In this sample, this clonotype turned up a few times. The CDR3 spells CASSYGQGGYGYTF. CDR3 nucleotide sequence: TGTGCCAGCAGTTACGGCCAGGGGGGATATGGCTACACCTTC. The V gene is TRBV6-5, the J gene TRBJ1-2; 7 bases are shared with TRBD1. Looked up from germline, CDR1 is MNHEY and CDR2 is SVGAGI. The CDR3 loop spans 14 amino acids. V lost 2 bases and J lost 5; bases outside the gene matches: 5.

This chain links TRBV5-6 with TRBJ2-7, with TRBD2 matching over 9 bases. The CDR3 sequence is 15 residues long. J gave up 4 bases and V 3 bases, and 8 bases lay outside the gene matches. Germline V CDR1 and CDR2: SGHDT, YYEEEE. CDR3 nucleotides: TGTGCCAGCAGCTGGGGAGGTAGCGGGGGATACGAGCAGTACTTC. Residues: CASSWGGSGGYEQYF.

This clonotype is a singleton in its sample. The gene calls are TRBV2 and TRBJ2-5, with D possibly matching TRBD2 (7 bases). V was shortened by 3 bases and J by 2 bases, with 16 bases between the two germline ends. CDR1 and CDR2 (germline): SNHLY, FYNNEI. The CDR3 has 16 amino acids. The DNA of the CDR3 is TGTGCCAGCAGTGATCCGGCGGGGGCGCTTCAAGAGACCCAGTACTTC. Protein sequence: CASSDPAGALQETQYF.

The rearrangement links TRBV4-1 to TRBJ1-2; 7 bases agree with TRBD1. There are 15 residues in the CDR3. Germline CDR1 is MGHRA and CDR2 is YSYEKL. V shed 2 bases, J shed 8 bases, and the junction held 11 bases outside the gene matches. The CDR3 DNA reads TGCGCCAGCAGCCAACCCGACCCAGGGGGAGAAGGCTACACCTTC. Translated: CASSQPDPGGEGYTF.

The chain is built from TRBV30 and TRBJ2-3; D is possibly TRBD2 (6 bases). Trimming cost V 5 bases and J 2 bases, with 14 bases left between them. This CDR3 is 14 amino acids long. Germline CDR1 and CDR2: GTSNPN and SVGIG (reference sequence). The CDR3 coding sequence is TGTGCCTGGGACGTAGGAGGGTTCACAGATACGCAGTATTTT. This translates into CAWDVGGFTDTQYF.

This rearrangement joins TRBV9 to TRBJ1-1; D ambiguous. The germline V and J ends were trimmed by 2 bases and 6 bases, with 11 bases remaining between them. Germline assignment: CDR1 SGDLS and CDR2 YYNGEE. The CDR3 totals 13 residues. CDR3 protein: CASSVEGSAEAFF. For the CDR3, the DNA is TGTGCCAGCAGCGTCGAGGGATCCGCTGAAGCTTTCTTT.

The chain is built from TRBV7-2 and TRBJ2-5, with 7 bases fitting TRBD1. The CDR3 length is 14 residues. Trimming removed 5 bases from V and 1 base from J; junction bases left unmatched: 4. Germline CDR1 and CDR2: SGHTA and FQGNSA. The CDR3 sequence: CASSPDRIQETQYF. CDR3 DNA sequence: TGTGCCAGCAGCCCGGACAGGATCCAAGAGACCCAGTACTTC.

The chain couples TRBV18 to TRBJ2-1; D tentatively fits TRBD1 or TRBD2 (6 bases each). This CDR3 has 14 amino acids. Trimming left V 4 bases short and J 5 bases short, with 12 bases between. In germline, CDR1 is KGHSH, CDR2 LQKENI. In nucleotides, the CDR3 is TGTGCCAGCTCACAGGAGGGGGTCCACAATGAGCAGTTCTTC. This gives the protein CASSQEGVHNEQFF.